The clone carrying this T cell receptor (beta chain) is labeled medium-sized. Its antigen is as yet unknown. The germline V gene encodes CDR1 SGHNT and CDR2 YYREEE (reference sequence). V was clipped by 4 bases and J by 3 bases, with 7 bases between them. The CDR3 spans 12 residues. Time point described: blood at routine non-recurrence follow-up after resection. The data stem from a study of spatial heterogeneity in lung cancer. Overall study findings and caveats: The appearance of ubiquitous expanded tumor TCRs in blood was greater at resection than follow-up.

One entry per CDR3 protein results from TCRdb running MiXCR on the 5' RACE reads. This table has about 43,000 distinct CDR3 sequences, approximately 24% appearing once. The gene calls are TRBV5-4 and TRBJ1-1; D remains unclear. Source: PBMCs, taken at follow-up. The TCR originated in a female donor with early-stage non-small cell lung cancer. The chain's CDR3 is CASSPGDTEAFF. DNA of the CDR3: TGTGCCAGCAGCCCGGGTGACACTGAAGCTTTCTTT. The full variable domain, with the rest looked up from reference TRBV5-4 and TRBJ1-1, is ETGVTQSPTHLIKTRGQQVTLRCSSQSGHNTVSWYQQALGQGPQFIFQYYREEENGRGNFPPRFSGLQFPNYSSELNVNALELDDSALYLCASSPGDTEAFFGQGTRLTVV.